The clone carrying this T cell receptor (beta chain) was observed a single time. This specimen comes from a study of blood T cell repertoires in COVID-19. At the level of the study: The United States, Italy and Spain supplied acute and convalescent COVID-19 samples. The cDNA or gDNA used as material had been derived from T cells, B-cell-depleted T cells, or PBMCs.

The data were produced by immunoSEQ multiplex PCR, yet TCRdb's version contains in-frame clones alone and is incomplete. The sample has 270,000 or so clones, nearly 90% seen once. CDR3 size: 12 residues. The germline CDR1 and CDR2 sequences are SNHLY and FYNNEI. V was pared by 6 bases and J by 8 bases, with 13 bases between. Patients from Seattle were sampled longitudinally, starting during active infection. The sample taken for sequencing was peripheral blood. This sequence joins TRBV2 and TRBJ1-2; D call uncertain. The source is a woman under 40 with COVID-19, enrolled during active disease. CDR3 nucleotides: TGTGCCAGCAGGCCGACCACGGGGGGCTACACCTTC. This codes for CASRPTTGGYTF. The full variable domain, rest sourced from reference TRBV2 and TRBJ1-2, is EPEVTQTPSHQVTQMGQEVILRCVPISNHLYFYWYRQILGQKVEFLVSFYNNEISEKSEIFDDQFSVERPDGSNFTLKIRSTKLEDSAMYFCASRPTTGGYTFGSGTRLTVV.